The 22 T cell receptor beta chains below come from one sample, sequenced in a study of blood T cell repertoires in COVID-19. TCRdb's table, derived via immunoSEQ multiplex PCR, lists solely in-frame clones and lacks some. Among hundreds of thousands of clones listed, nearly 90% were seen once. Input material: PBMCs or T cells enriched from blood (not recorded which). These receptors were taken from a woman aged 40 to 50 with acute COVID-19.

The V call is TRBV5-1, the J call TRBJ2-3, with 12 bases aligning to TRBD2. With V trimmed by 4 bases and J by 6 bases, 12 bases remained unmatched. Per germline, CDR1 SGHRS and CDR2 YFSETQ. The CDR3 totals 17 residues. The CDR3 DNA follows: TGCGCCAGCAGCCTGTCGACTAGCGGGGGATTTTCGGATACGCAGTATTTT. Its protein product is CASSLSTSGGFSDTQYF.

This clone was seen only once. The chain has TRBV6-5 and TRBJ2-7, with 10 bases aligning to TRBD1. V shed 11 bases, J shed 0 bases, and the junction held 10 bases outside the gene matches. CDR3 length equals 15 residues. The V gene's germline CDR1 is MNHEY and CDR2 SVGAGI. CDR3 sequence (DNA): TGTGCCTCCCTCCTCGGACAGGGGGGCTCCTACGAGCAGTACTTC. This encodes CASLLGQGGSYEQYF.

This clone has a handful of counts. The chain carries TRBV2 and TRBJ1-5; no reliable D call. CDR1 is SNHLY, CDR2 FYNNEI, per germline. The CDR3 sequence is 13 residues long. V was pared by 11 bases and J by 0 bases, with 11 bases between. CDR3 residues: CAGSTASNQPQHF. CDR3 coding DNA: TGTGCCGGTAGTACAGCTAGCAATCAGCCCCAGCATTTT.

The gene calls are TRBV6-5 and TRBJ1-2; no firm D call. This CDR3 spans 15 amino acids. The germline V and J ends were trimmed by 0 bases and 2 bases, with 10 bases remaining between them. CDR1 is MNHEY and CDR2 is SVGAGI in the germline V gene. CDR3 loop: CASSYSTSGNYGYTF. DNA for the CDR3: TGTGCCAGCAGTTACTCGACCAGCGGAAACTATGGCTACACCTTC.

The J gene is TRBJ1-1, the V gene TRBV12-5; 8 bases line up with TRBD1. The J segment lost 6 bases and the V segment lost 6 bases, leaving 12 bases of the junction unmatched. The CDR3 consists of 15 residues. CDR1 is LGHNT, CDR2 FRNRAP, per germline. CDR3 DNA: TGTGCTAGTGGAAGACTACAGGGGGGGTCGTCTGAAGCTTTCTTT. Encoded protein: CASGRLQGGSSEAFF.

This chain joins TRBV3-1 (or the pseudogene TRBV3-2) and TRBJ1-6; D ambiguous. The length of the CDR3 is 16 residues. V was clipped by 0 bases and J by 3 bases, with 9 bases between them. Germline lookup yields CDR1 LGHDT and CDR2 YNNKEL (reference sequence). The CDR3 DNA follows: TGTGCCAGCAGCCAAGAGGGCAGGTACTATAATTCACCCCTCCACTTT. Its translation is CASSQEGRYYNSPLHF.

The chain has TRBV6-5 and TRBJ1-5; tentatively, D is TRBD1 (5 bases). Looked up from germline, CDR1 is MNHEY and CDR2 is SVGAGI. V was shortened by 6 bases and J by 9 bases, with 21 bases between the two germline ends. CDR3 size: 15 residues. CDR3 amino acids: CASSPRAVGWGPQHF. CDR3 sequence (DNA): TGTGCCAGCAGCCCCAGGGCGGTGGGTTGGGGGCCCCAGCATTTT.

The rearrangement joins TRBV5-6 to TRBJ1-1; the D gene is possibly TRBD1 (5 bases). Per the germline V gene, CDR1 is SGHDT and CDR2 is YYEEEE. This CDR3 comprises 14 residues. With 5 bases removed from V and 2 bases from J, the gap between germline ends came to 13 bases. CDR3 bases: TGTGCCAGCAGGCAGCACAGGAGTAACACTGAAGCTTTCTTT. Translation gives CASRQHRSNTEAFF.

The rearrangement uses TRBV4-1 and TRBJ1-2; D is ambiguous. Germline lookup yields CDR1 MGHRA and CDR2 YSYEKL. Trimming removed 3 bases at V and 12 bases at J, with 17 bases between. The CDR3 spans 13 residues. The CDR3: CASSHPISAVNTF. The CDR3 DNA reads as TGCGCCAGCAGCCACCCAATCAGTGCAGTAAACACCTTC.

V usage is TRBV5-1 and J usage is TRBJ2-3; D gene uncertain. The germline CDR1 and CDR2 sequences are SGHRS and YFSETQ. The CDR3 runs to 15 residues. Trimming removed 5 bases from V and 1 base from J, with 14 bases in between. CDR3 sequence reads: CASRSGGQGTDTQYF. DNA for the CDR3: TGCGCCAGCAGGTCAGGTGGCCAGGGCACAGATACGCAGTATTTT.

V gene TRBV20-1 combines with J gene TRBJ1-2, with D perhaps TRBD1 (6 bases). The V and J ends lost 3 bases and 7 bases respectively, with 15 bases between them. This CDR3 contains 13 residues. The germline V gene has CDR1 DFQATT and CDR2 SNEGSKA (reference sequence). The chain's CDR3 is CSASGGGAGGYTF. CDR3 nucleotide sequence: TGCAGTGCTAGTGGTGGGGGCGCGGGTGGCTACACCTTC.

The rearrangement uses TRBV29-1 and TRBJ2-2; 7 bases align to TRBD1. Germline assignment: CDR1 SQVTM and CDR2 ANQGSEA. V lost 8 bases, J lost 4 bases, and 10 bases stayed unmatched. This CDR3 comprises 14 residues. The CDR3 DNA sequence: TGCAGCCCGAGACAGGGTAACTCCACCGGGGAGCTGTTTTTT. Translation gives CSPRQGNSTGELFF.

This clone has only one observation. The chain is built from TRBV6-2 or TRBV6-3 and TRBJ2-7; TRBD1 agrees at 7 bases. The J segment lost 4 bases and the V segment lost 5 bases, leaving 11 bases of the junction unmatched. The CDR3 runs to 15 residues. CDR1 MNHEY and CDR2 SVGEGT come from the germline V gene. Written as DNA, the CDR3 is TGTGCCAGCAGTACCGACAGGGCCTTTTGGTACGAGCAGTACTTC. Its protein product is CASSTDRAFWYEQYF.

The J gene is TRBJ2-3, the V gene TRBV5-4, with TRBD1 matching 7 bases. After removal of 5 bases from V and 3 bases from J, the junction contained 9 bases not matched to a gene. The length of the CDR3 is 15 residues. Germline values: CDR1 SGHNT, CDR2 YYREEE (reference sequence). Here the CDR3 reads CASSKETGSTDTQYF. CDR3 bases: TGTGCCAGCAGTAAAGAGACAGGGTCGACAGATACGCAGTATTTT.

The chain combines TRBV20-1 with TRBJ2-7; D might be TRBD2 (7 bases). Germline CDR1 reads DFQATT; CDR2 reads SNEGSKA (reference sequence). The CDR3 runs 14 residues. Between the trimmed V and J ends, which lost 3 bases and 6 bases, there was a span of 18 bases. CDR3 bases: TGCAGTGCTAGTACGGGGGGCAGCCTAGGCGAGCAGTACTTC. It is translated as CSASTGGSLGEQYF.

The chain joins TRBV29-1 to TRBJ1-2, with TRBD1 identical over 7 bases. The CDR3 runs 13 residues. From germline, CDR1 is SQVTM and CDR2 ANQGSEA. V trimming: 7 bases; J trimming: 5 bases; junction bases outside the gene matches: 10. This CDR3 reads CSAGDSSNYGYTF. Written as DNA, the CDR3 is TGCAGCGCTGGGGACAGTTCCAATTATGGCTACACCTTC.

The gene calls are TRBV9 and TRBJ1-1; TRBD1 aligns across 7 bases. This CDR3 spans 14 amino acids. CDR1 and CDR2 from the germline V gene are SGDLS and YYNGEE. V was clipped by 3 bases and J by 1 base; unmatched bases: 3. CDR3 sequence reads: CASSANRGNTEAFF. The CDR3 bases are TGTGCCAGCAGCGCTAACAGGGGGAACACTGAAGCTTTCTTT.

J is TRBJ2-1 and V is TRBV20-1; 7 bases fit TRBD2. Germline CDR1 DFQATT, CDR2 SNEGSKA (reference sequence). The V segment lost 3 bases and the J segment 3 bases; nucleotides outside the gene matches: 2. The CDR3 has 13 residues. The CDR3 loop is CSASPSGYNEQFF. CDR3 nucleotides: TGCAGTGCTAGTCCTAGCGGCTACAATGAGCAGTTCTTC.

The V call is TRBV5-1, the J call TRBJ1-2; a weak D match, TRBD1 (5 bases). Trimming left V 3 bases short and J 6 bases short, with 9 bases between. Germline CDR1 reads SGHRS; CDR2 reads YFSETQ. The CDR3 is 12 residues long. This chain's CDR3 is CASSSTGDGYTF. The CDR3 nucleotides read TGCGCCAGCAGCTCCACGGGGGATGGCTACACCTTC.

The chain joins TRBV5-1 to TRBJ1-5, with 7 bases matching TRBD1. The CDR3 length is 13 residues. The J segment lost 6 bases and the V segment lost 3 bases, leaving 3 bases of the junction unmatched. Looked up from germline, CDR1 is SGHRS and CDR2 is YFSETQ. The CDR3 spells CASSWQGGQPQHF. CDR3 in DNA: TGCGCCAGCAGCTGGCAGGGGGGTCAGCCCCAGCATTTT.

J is TRBJ1-4 and V is TRBV6-1; TRBD1 might be the D (6 bases). The CDR3 covers 16 residues. The germline V and J ends were trimmed by 2 bases and 1 base, with 11 bases remaining between them. CDR1 MNHNS and CDR2 SASEGT come from the germline V gene. The CDR3 protein is CASSEQGQLTNEKLFF. For the CDR3, the DNA is TGTGCCAGCAGTGAACAAGGACAGCTAACTAATGAAAAACTGTTTTTT.

CDR3 DNA: TGTGCCAGCAGCTTAGGGGCTTACTACGAGCAGTACTTC. Its translation: CASSLGAYYEQYF. The chain is built from TRBV11-2 and TRBJ2-7; no definite D call. The germline V and J ends were trimmed by 1 base and 3 bases, with 7 bases remaining between them. CDR1 is SGHAT and CDR2 is FQNNGV in the germline V gene. This CDR3 has 13 amino acids.